Presented here are 25 T cell receptor beta chains from one specimen sequenced in a study of radiation and T cells in renal cell carcinoma. Sequencing was performed with immunoSEQ multiplex PCR; in TCRdb, only in-frame clones are kept and a portion is missing. The sample consists of approximately 120,000 clones, 65% to 85% of them appearing once. Time point in this sample: blood 2 weeks post-SBRT. Specified treatment: 15 Gy SBRT to primary tumor, nephrectomy 4 weeks later. The sequenced sample was blood, obtained from a patient whose treatment included radiotherapy and nephrectomy. These receptors all stem from a man aged 45-60 years with renal cell carcinoma.

CDR3 protein: CASSLARQGLNEQYF. The CDR3 DNA reads as TGTGCCAGCAGCTTAGCCCGTCAGGGGCTCAACGAGCAGTACTTC. The chain employs TRBV13 and TRBJ2-7, with D possibly being TRBD1 (6 bases). The CDR3 extends over 15 amino acids. Per germline, CDR1 PRHDT and CDR2 FYEKMQ (reference sequence). Trimming took 1 base from V and 5 from J, leaving 15 bases between them.

This chain connects TRBV25-1 to TRBJ1-3; D call uncertain. Germline V gene lookup returns CDR1 MGHDK and CDR2 SYGVNS. CDR3 length equals 10 residues. Trimming removed 8 bases from V and 4 bases from J, with 3 bases in between. The CDR3 DNA is TGTGCCAGCGGGGGAAACACCATATATTTT. It is translated as CASGGNTIYF.

The chain employs TRBV28 and TRBJ2-7; D call uncertain. Between the trimmed V and J ends, which lost 3 bases and 8 bases, there was a span of 8 bases. This CDR3 is 11 amino acids long. Germline-derived CDR1 and CDR2 are MDHEN and SYDVKM. The CDR3 DNA is TGTGCCAGCAGTTTCGGTGGGAAGCAGTACTTC. Translation: CASSFGGKQYF.

This chain connects TRBV28 to TRBJ2-3, with D possibly matching TRBD2 (5 bases). Looked up from germline, CDR1 is MDHEN and CDR2 is SYDVKM. The ends were cut back, 5 bases at V and 5 bases at J, with 20 bases in the middle. The CDR3 extends over 16 amino acids. The CDR3 DNA is TGTGCCAGCAGTCCCGCGGGCGCCCCAATTCGAGATACGCAGTATTTT. Amino acid sequence: CASSPAGAPIRDTQYF.

The rearrangement joins TRBV19 to TRBJ1-5; weak D call: TRBD1 (5 bases). CDR1 and CDR2 from the germline V gene are LNHDA and SQIVND (reference sequence). V gave up 3 bases and J gave up 3 bases, with 12 bases separating them. The CDR3 sequence is 15 residues long. CDR3 coding DNA: TGTGCCAGTAGTATCACGGGCAGGGCCAATCAGCCCCAGCATTTT. The encoded protein is CASSITGRANQPQHF.

This rearrangement joins TRBV4-1 to TRBJ2-7; a possible D gene is TRBD2 (6 bases). Between the trimmed V and J ends, which lost 1 base and 3 bases, there was a span of 10 bases. The CDR3 has 14 amino acids. The germline gives CDR1 MGHRA, CDR2 YSYEKL. The CDR3 here is CASSQVAGGYEQYF. The CDR3 DNA reads TGCGCCAGCAGCCAAGTCGCCGGGGGCTACGAGCAGTACTTC.

The chain is built from TRBV4-3 and TRBJ1-1, with 7 bases lining up with TRBD1. CDR3 length equals 15 residues. Losses at the gene ends were 0 bases for V and 4 bases for J; bases not matched to a gene: 5. Germline CDR1 reads LGHNA; CDR2 reads YSLEER. The CDR3 is CASSQEDRVGTEAFF. The DNA of the CDR3 is TGCGCCAGCAGCCAAGAAGACAGGGTAGGCACTGAAGCTTTCTTT.

This clone was seen a few times. V usage is TRBV2 and J usage is TRBJ1-1, with D unresolved. The CDR3 is 14 amino acids. Germline CDR1 and CDR2: SNHLY and FYNNEI. The germline V and J ends were trimmed by 6 bases and 1 base, with 12 bases remaining between them. DNA of the CDR3: TGTGCCAGCAGACCCTCTCGGGAGAACACTGAAGCTTTCTTT. It is translated as CASRPSRENTEAFF.

J is TRBJ1-3 and V is TRBV19; perhaps TRBD1 as D (6 bases). Between the trimmed V and J ends, which lost 6 bases and 0 bases, there was a span of 12 bases. Per the germline V gene, CDR1 is LNHDA and CDR2 is SQIVND (reference sequence). This CDR3 has 15 amino acids. CDR3 sequence: CASRRGTTSGNTIYF. The DNA of the CDR3 is TGTGCCAGTAGAAGGGGGACAACCTCTGGAAACACCATATATTTT.

This clone appeared a few times. CDR3 in DNA: TGTGCCAGCAGCCCCGACAGGGGCGGTCAGCCCCAGCATTTT. Its translation is CASSPDRGGQPQHF. The chain employs TRBV7-2 and TRBJ1-5; 8 bases agree with TRBD1. With V trimmed by 5 bases and J by 6 bases, 6 bases remained unmatched. The CDR3 is 14 residues long. Germline V gene lookup returns CDR1 SGHTA and CDR2 FQGNSA.

The chain couples TRBV27 to TRBJ2-7; D ambiguous. Trimming stripped 6 bases from V and 7 bases from J, with 22 bases between. The CDR3 extends over 15 amino acids. Per the germline V gene, CDR1 is MNHEY and CDR2 is SMNVEV (reference sequence). This CDR3 reads CASRMNYGSHFEQYF. CDR3 nucleotide sequence: TGTGCCAGCAGGATGAACTATGGATCCCATTTTGAGCAGTACTTC.

V gene TRBV18 combines with J gene TRBJ2-2; 9 bases map to TRBD1. V trimming: 3 bases; J trimming: 5 bases; junction bases outside the gene matches: 1. This CDR3 has 14 residues. Germline V CDR1 and CDR2: KGHSH, LQKENI. In DNA, the CDR3 is TGTGCCAGCTCACCGGGACAGGGAACCGGGGAGCTGTTTTTT. Its protein is CASSPGQGTGELFF.

The CDR3 DNA reads TGTGCCAGCGGGCGAGCGGGACCGGTCACAGATACGCAGTATTTT. Encoded protein: CASGRAGPVTDTQYF. The rearrangement uses TRBV6-5 and TRBJ2-3; 7 positions match TRBD2. The V and J ends lost 8 bases and 2 bases, in that order; junction bases with no gene match: 10. The CDR3 is made up of 15 amino acids. Germline V lookup: CDR1 MNHEY, CDR2 SVGAGI.

The chain employs TRBV28 and TRBJ2-7; 8 bases align to TRBD1. With V trimmed by 2 bases and J by 3 bases, 3 bases remained unmatched. The CDR3 is made up of 14 amino acids. CDR1 is MDHEN and CDR2 is SYDVKM in the germline V gene. The CDR3 DNA follows: TGTGCCAGCAGTTTAACGGACAGGGTCTACGAGCAGTACTTC. This sequence encodes CASSLTDRVYEQYF.

This clone has more than one count but fewer than ten. V is TRBV30 and J is TRBJ1-4, with TRBD1 matching over 9 bases. This CDR3 is built from 12 residues. CDR1 is GTSNPN, CDR2 SVGIG, per germline (reference sequence). J was trimmed by 8 bases and V by 5 bases; bases with no gene match: 3. CDR3 DNA sequence: TGTGCCTGGGACAGGGGGGGAGAAAAACTGTTTTTT. It encodes CAWDRGGEKLFF.

V and J are TRBV4-3 and TRBJ1-2; no clear D. The CDR3 loop spans 16 amino acids. The V gene's germline CDR1 is LGHNA and CDR2 YSLEER. Trimming removed 0 bases at V and 1 base at J, with 12 bases between. In DNA, the CDR3 is TGCGCCAGCAGCCAAGAGCCGGGAAACTTTAACTATGGCTACACCTTC. Translating it yields CASSQEPGNFNYGYTF.

The V and J genes are TRBV28 and TRBJ1-1; D not resolved. Trimming removed 5 bases from V and 1 base from J, with 11 bases in between. This CDR3 region has 14 residues. The germline V gene encodes CDR1 MDHEN and CDR2 SYDVKM. In nucleotides, the CDR3 is TGTGCCAGCAGTCAACGACTGGAGAACACTGAAGCTTTCTTT. Protein product: CASSQRLENTEAFF.

The chain joins TRBV2 to TRBJ2-7; D is unclear. CDR1 SNHLY and CDR2 FYNNEI come from the germline V gene. This CDR3 region has 14 residues. The V end lost 1 base, the J end lost 6 bases, and 13 bases lay between the germline ends. The CDR3 DNA is TGTGCCAGCAGTGAAGTGGTTAAGGGCTCCGAGCAGTACTTC. Encoded protein: CASSEVVKGSEQYF.

CDR3 nucleotides: TGTGCCAGCAGCGCGCGACAGGGGCGGGAGGACGAGCAGTACTTC. Translating gives CASSARQGREDEQYF. This chain joins TRBV9 and TRBJ2-7; D is perhaps TRBD1 or TRBD2 (8 bases each). V dropped 3 bases and J dropped 5 bases, with 18 bases sitting between them. The CDR3 spans 15 residues. Germline CDR1 SGDLS, CDR2 YYNGEE.

The chain uses TRBV6-5 and TRBJ1-4; TRBD1 aligns across 7 bases. Germline-derived CDR1 and CDR2 are MNHEY and SVGAGI. This CDR3 spans 15 amino acids. Trimming at V came to 5 bases and at J to 4 bases, leaving 7 bases not matched to a gene. The CDR3 spells CASSNRDRFNEKLFF. The DNA for the CDR3 is TGTGCCAGCAGTAATAGGGACAGATTTAATGAAAAACTGTTTTTT.

This clone appeared once. The chain recombines TRBV5-1 with TRBJ1-2, with D perhaps matching TRBD1 (5 bases). Trimming took 0 bases from V and 4 from J, leaving 13 bases between them. Germline assignment: CDR1 SGHRS and CDR2 YFSETQ. CDR3 length: 15 residues. As DNA, the CDR3 is TGCGCCAGCAGCTTGGGAGGGGACTCTACCTATGGCTACACCTTC. This translates into CASSLGGDSTYGYTF.

This clone has just one count. This rearrangement joins TRBV7-9 to TRBJ2-3, with TRBD1 matching 7 bases. The CDR3 runs to 15 residues. V lost 5 bases and J lost 1; bases outside the gene matches: 6. Germline lookup yields CDR1 SEHNR and CDR2 FQNEAQ (reference sequence). CDR3 protein: CASSHDRERTDTQYF. The CDR3 DNA reads as TGTGCCAGCAGCCACGACAGGGAACGCACAGATACGCAGTATTTT.

The chain joins TRBV29-1 to TRBJ1-1, with no clear D. CDR3 length equals 14 residues. CDR1 is SQVTM, CDR2 ANQGSEA, per germline. The V gene lost 4 bases and the J gene lost 4 bases, with 16 bases spanning the gap. CDR3: CSVVVSGVRTEAFF. The CDR3 DNA sequence: TGCAGCGTTGTTGTTAGCGGGGTGCGCACTGAAGCTTTCTTT.

DNA for the CDR3: TGCGCCAGCAGCTTGACGGGACGTGAAGATACGCAGTATTTT. Encoded protein: CASSLTGREDTQYF. The genes are TRBV5-1 and TRBJ2-3; D possibly uses TRBD1 or TRBD2 (5 bases each). The CDR3 runs 14 residues. V shed 1 base and J shed 5 bases, with 11 bases lying between them. Germline CDR1 is SGHRS and CDR2 is YFSETQ.

The V call is TRBV7-2, the J call TRBJ2-3; 7 nucleotides agree with TRBD1. The CDR3 loop spans 17 amino acids. From germline, CDR1 is SGHTA and CDR2 FQGNSA. V was clipped by 2 bases and J by 6 bases; unmatched bases: 14. The CDR3 DNA reads as TGTGCCAGCAGCTTAACCTTTCAGGGGGTTCGTCCGGATACGCAGTATTTT. Protein sequence: CASSLTFQGVRPDTQYF.